A selection of T cell receptor beta chains follows, all from one sample in a study of blood T cells in healthy people across ages. Each CDR3 protein is one row after TCRdb ran MiXCR on the 5' RACE reads. The sample has around 1,500,000 distinct CDR3 sequences, around 42% seen once. The sample consisted of blood. The source of these receptors is a woman under 30 in good health. Both conserved end residues are part of each CDR3. Fields, in order: V gene, D gene, clone size, J gene, CDR3 DNA, CDR3 protein. D genes are given only for firm matches. The size entry is marked missing in some rows and otherwise reads once, few, many or a size class.

>TRBV7-8|.|.|TRBJ2-1
TGTGCCAGCAGCCCGGACGGAAACAATGAGCAGTTCTTC
CASSPDGNNEQFF
>TRBV7-9|.|.|TRBJ1-2
TGTGCCAGCAGCCCTCCGGTGGGGAGTAGTGGCCACACCTTC
CASSPPVGSSGHTF
>TRBV7-9|.|once|TRBJ1-4
TGTGCCAGCAGCTTGGGGGCATGGTCCAATGAAAAACTGTTTTTT
CASSLGAWSNEKLFF
>TRBV20-1|TRBD2|.|TRBJ2-7
TGCAGTGCTAGTTCTAGCGGGGGGATAAGCTCCCACGAGCAGTACTTC
CSASSSGGISSHEQYF
>TRBV7-9|.|.|TRBJ1-2
TGTGCCAGCAGCATAGGGGGAGGGGGGGCATCGGATGGCTACACCTTC
CASSIGGGGASDGYTF
>TRBV6-1|.|.|TRBJ1-5
TGTGCCAGCACGTCTGGGGGCGGCCAGCCCCAGCATTTT
CASTSGGGQPQHF
>TRBV7-3|TRBD2|few|TRBJ2-1
TGTGCCAGCAGCATAAGCGGGGCCTCCTACAATGAGCAGTTCTTC
CASSISGASYNEQFF
>TRBV2|.|.|TRBJ2-2
TGTGCCAGCAGTGAAGGTCTTCGCGCCGGGGAGCTGTTTTTT
CASSEGLRAGELFF
>TRBV6-2/TRBV6-3|TRBD2|.|TRBJ2-5
TGTGCCAGCAGTTACAGGGCTAGCGGGGGATACAATGAGCAGTACTTC
CASSYRASGGYNEQYF
>TRBV6-5|TRBD1|many|TRBJ2-7
TGTGCCAGCAGCTACAGGGGGAGCTCCTACGAGCAGTACTTC
CASSYRGSSYEQYF
>TRBV11-2|TRBD1|.|TRBJ1-4
TGTGCCAGCAGCCGTACACAACAGGGGAGTAATGAAAAACTGTTTTTT
CASSRTQQGSNEKLFF
>TRBV3-1|.|.|TRBJ2-1
TGTGCCAGCAGCCTCTTGGGAGGCGGGGCTTACAAGGAGCAGTTCTTC
CASSLLGGGAYKEQFF
>TRBV3-1|.|.|TRBJ1-1
TGTGCCAGCAGCCGGCACGGGCAAGGGCAGGACACTGAAGCTTTCTTT
CASSRHGQGQDTEAFF
>TRBV18|TRBD2|.|TRBJ2-3
TGTGCCAGCTCACGCGATGAAGGCGGGGGGGCTACAGATACGCAGTATTTT
CASSRDEGGGATDTQYF
>TRBV7-8|.|.|TRBJ2-2
TGTGCCAGCAGCCCCTCCAGGTTAAGCACCGGGGAGCTGTTTTTT
CASSPSRLSTGELFF
>TRBV7-2|.|.|TRBJ1-1
TGTGCCAGCAGCCCCGGGGCATGGAACACTGAAGCTTTCTTT
CASSPGAWNTEAFF
>TRBV7-9|TRBD1|.|TRBJ2-5
TGTGCCAGCAGCTCAATTTCCGACAGGGGGTTGGAGACCCAGTACTTC
CASSSISDRGLETQYF
>TRBV3-1|TRBD2|few|TRBJ2-1
TGTGCCAGCAGGCTAGCGGGGTTCAATGAGCAGTTCTTC
CASRLAGFNEQFF
>TRBV28|.|once|TRBJ1-5
TGTGCCAGCACTCCAGAGGGTAGCAATCAGCCCCAGCATTTT
CASTPEGSNQPQHF
>TRBV4-1|.|many|TRBJ2-7
TGCGCCAGCAGCCAAGGACGGGCCTCCTACGAGCAGTACTTC
CASSQGRASYEQYF
>TRBV21-1|.|.|TRBJ2-5
TGTGCCAGCAGCAAGGCTAGCGGCCAAGAGACCCAGTACTTC
CASSKASGQETQYF
>TRBV27|.|.|TRBJ2-3
TGTGCCAGCAGCACTCCCCACGGCGTAAGCACAGATACGCAGTATTTT
CASSTPHGVSTDTQYF
>TRBV15|.|.|TRBJ2-7
TGTGCCACCAGCAGAGATGGTCAGCACTCCTACGAGCAGTACTTC
CATSRDGQHSYEQYF
>TRBV7-2|.|few|TRBJ2-7
TGTGCCAGCAGCCTATACACGGTTCACGAGCAGTACTTC
CASSLYTVHEQYF
>TRBV20-1|TRBD2|.|TRBJ2-1
TGCAGTGCTAGTGTAAGCGGGGAGCAGACCCAGTTCTTC
CSASVSGEQTQFF
>TRBV10-1|TRBD2|few|TRBJ2-1
TGCGCCACAAGCGGGGCCGCTTATGGTGAGCAGTTCTTC
CATSGAAYGEQFF
>TRBV27|.|many|TRBJ2-7
TGTGCCAGCAGTTCCCGGGGAGCCTTCTCCTACGAGCAGTACTTC
CASSSRGAFSYEQYF
>TRBV10-3|.|.|TRBJ2-4
TGTGCCATCAGTACGACCGACCTAGCCAAAAACACTCAGTACTTC
CAISTTDLAKNTQYF
>TRBV2|.|.|TRBJ1-1
TGTGCCAGCACCTCCGAGGCCACCGCGAACACTGAAGCTTTCTTT
CASTSEATANTEAFF
>TRBV2|.|few|TRBJ2-5
TGTGCCAGCAGTGGTTCCGGACAACTGGGAGAGACCCAGTACTTC
CASSGSGQLGETQYF
>TRBV6-1|.|few|TRBJ2-5
TGTGCCAGCAGTGAAGCGAGCACCGGCGAGACCCAGTACTTC
CASSEASTGETQYF
>TRBV3-1|.|.|TRBJ2-2
TGTGCCAGCAGCCAAGATCGTGGGGTAAAGGGGTCCGGGGAGCTGTTTTTT
CASSQDRGVKGSGELFF
>TRBV5-1|.|.|TRBJ2-2
TGCGCCAGCAGCTTGGTAGGCAGGGTCAATGGAGGAACCGGGGAGCTGTTTTTT
CASSLVGRVNGGTGELFF
>TRBV6-1|TRBD1|.|TRBJ1-5
TGTGCCAGCAGTACTCAGGGGGCAGGTCAGCCCCAGCATTTT
CASSTQGAGQPQHF
>TRBV3-1|.|.|TRBJ2-2
TGTGCCAGCAGCCGGGAGCCGGGGGAGACCGGGGAGCTGTTTTTT
CASSREPGETGELFF
>TRBV3-1|.|.|TRBJ2-7
TGTGCCAGCAGCCAAGCGGGCCGGTACAATGAGCAGTACTTC
CASSQAGRYNEQYF
>TRBV20-1|.|once|TRBJ1-1
TGCAGTGCCCCTAGTAGGGGGAACACTGAAGCTTTCTTT
CSAPSRGNTEAFF
>TRBV14|.|.|TRBJ2-1
TGCGCTCATGAGGGTGAGCAGTTCTTC
CAHEGEQFF
>TRBV6-1|TRBD2|.|TRBJ2-7
TGTGCCAGCACACTCAGCGGGAGGGGCGGGGTAAGCTCCTACGAGCAGTACTTC
CASTLSGRGGVSSYEQYF
>TRBV10-3|.|.|TRBJ2-2
TGTGCCATCTCCAAGGAGAAGAACACCGGGGAGCTGTTTTTT
CAISKEKNTGELFF
>TRBV7-2|TRBD1|few|TRBJ1-5
TGTGCCAGCACCGGGGACAGCTATCAGCCCCAGCATTTT
CASTGDSYQPQHF
>TRBV7-8|.|.|TRBJ2-3
TGTGCCAGCAGCTTAGAGGGCGGGACCAGGACGCAGTATTTT
CASSLEGGTRTQYF
>TRBV29-1|TRBD1|few|TRBJ2-4
TGCAGCGTTGATTTAACAGGGGGCGGTGGGCAGTACTTC
CSVDLTGGGGQYF
>TRBV10-3|.|.|TRBJ2-7
TGTGCCATCAGTGATGGGGCAGGGAGGTCCTACGAGCAGTACTTC
CAISDGAGRSYEQYF
>TRBV27|TRBD1|.|TRBJ1-2
TGTGCCAGCAGTTTATTTGCCGACAGGGGGAACTATGGCTACACCTTC
CASSLFADRGNYGYTF
>TRBV20-1|TRBD2|once|TRBJ2-7
TGCAGTGCTAGAGAAGCGGGAGAGTCCTACGAGCAGTACTTC
CSAREAGESYEQYF